The 5 T cell receptor beta chains in this list originate from one sample, sequenced in a study of blood T cells in healthy people across ages (dated by TCRdb to 2015 to 2017). The library was obtained by 5' RACE. TCRdb names Illumina HiSeq 2500 as the instrument used. The second PCR ran for roughly 7 to 11 cycles and used a J-beta primer mix along with a sample-barcoded 5' primer. TCRdb ran its own pipeline on the public reads, namely fastp trimming at Q25 and MiXCR clone calling, and kept in-frame beta chains. All rows with the same CDR3 protein become a single entry with the most common DNA and genes. Present in this sample are nearly 1 million distinct CDR3 sequences, about 53% of which were seen just once. Of the sample, around 21% falls within the top ten clones. What was sequenced was blood. The receptors originated from a woman aged 55 to 70 in good health.

The chain links TRBV4-1 to TRBJ2-1; no firm D call. Germline V gene sequence: CDR1 MGHRA, CDR2 YSYEKL. This CDR3 comprises 16 residues. V was shortened by 2 bases and J by 7 bases, with 18 bases between the two germline ends. The CDR3 spells CASSQMIGNVRNEQFF. DNA of the CDR3: TGCGCCAGCAGCCAAATGATAGGCAACGTGAGGAATGAGCAGTTCTTC.

The rearrangement uses TRBV2 and TRBJ2-1; TRBD2 aligns across 13 bases. V was pared by 2 bases and J by 8 bases, with 3 bases of the junction left unmatched. The CDR3 totals 15 residues. The germline CDR1 and CDR2 sequences are SNHLY and FYNNEI. CDR3 nucleotides: TGTGCCAGCAGTGAAAACGGACTAGCGGGAGATGAGCAGTTCTTC. Protein sequence: CASSENGLAGDEQFF. The full variable domain, completed using reference TRBV2 and TRBJ2-1, is EPEVTQTPSHQVTQMGQEVILRCVPISNHLYFYWYRQILGQKVEFLVSFYNNEISEKSEIFDDQFSVERPDGSNFTLKIRSTKLEDSAMYFCASSENGLAGDEQFFGPGTRLTVL.

The V call is TRBV12-3 or TRBV12-4, the J call TRBJ2-4, with 8 bases aligning to TRBD2. CDR3 size: 14 residues. J was trimmed by 7 bases and V by 5 bases; bases with no gene match: 7. CDR3: CASSRSGTSNIQYF. CDR3 bases: TGTGCCAGCAGTCGTTCCGGGACTAGTAACATTCAGTACTTC.

This clonotype was seen more than once but under ten times. The chain's CDR3 is CSVGGQNYGYTF. CDR3 sequence (DNA): TGCAGCGTTGGGGGACAGAATTATGGCTACACCTTC. The chain combines TRBV29-1 with TRBJ1-2; 7 bases agree with TRBD1. Germline trimming cut 4 bases from V and 5 bases from J; bases unmatched to any gene: 4. This CDR3 has 12 residues. Germline CDR1 and CDR2: SQVTM and ANQGSEA.

The chain carries TRBV6-2 or TRBV6-3 and TRBJ1-5; D gene ambiguous. Between the trimmed V and J ends, which lost 6 bases and 6 bases, there was a span of 18 bases. The CDR3 is 15 amino acids. The germline CDR1 and CDR2 sequences are MNHEY and SVGEGT. CDR3: CASSREDSWRQPQHF. The CDR3 bases are TGTGCCAGCAGCCGAGAAGATAGTTGGCGTCAGCCCCAGCATTTT.